This T cell receptor (beta chain) originates from a study of T cell responses to AZD1222 COVID-19 vaccine. On this clone: Its antigen is unidentified. Different DNA sequences within this sample yield the same CDR3.

The CDR3 extends over 13 amino acids. In germline, CDR1 is LNHDA, CDR2 SQIVND (reference sequence). Trimming removed 1 base from V and 5 bases from J, with 8 bases in between. Study-wide results and caveats: Close to half of all spike-specific TCRs reportedly target regions of the variants that are unmutated. Possibly, clonal diversity was underestimated; donors were largely white British and included more females.

The table came from immunoSEQ multiplex PCR; TCRdb's copy has only in-frame clones and leaves some out. Among roughly 170,000 clones listed, around 90% were seen once. The chain has TRBV19 and TRBJ1-1, with D perhaps matching TRBD1 (5 bases). The TCR was taken from an adult in good health. The input for sequencing was peripheral blood, taken on day 0 of AZD1222 vaccination. CDR3 loop: CASSIGGNTEAFF. The CDR3 DNA reads as TGTGCCAGTAGTATAGGGGGGAATACTGAAGCTTTCTTT.